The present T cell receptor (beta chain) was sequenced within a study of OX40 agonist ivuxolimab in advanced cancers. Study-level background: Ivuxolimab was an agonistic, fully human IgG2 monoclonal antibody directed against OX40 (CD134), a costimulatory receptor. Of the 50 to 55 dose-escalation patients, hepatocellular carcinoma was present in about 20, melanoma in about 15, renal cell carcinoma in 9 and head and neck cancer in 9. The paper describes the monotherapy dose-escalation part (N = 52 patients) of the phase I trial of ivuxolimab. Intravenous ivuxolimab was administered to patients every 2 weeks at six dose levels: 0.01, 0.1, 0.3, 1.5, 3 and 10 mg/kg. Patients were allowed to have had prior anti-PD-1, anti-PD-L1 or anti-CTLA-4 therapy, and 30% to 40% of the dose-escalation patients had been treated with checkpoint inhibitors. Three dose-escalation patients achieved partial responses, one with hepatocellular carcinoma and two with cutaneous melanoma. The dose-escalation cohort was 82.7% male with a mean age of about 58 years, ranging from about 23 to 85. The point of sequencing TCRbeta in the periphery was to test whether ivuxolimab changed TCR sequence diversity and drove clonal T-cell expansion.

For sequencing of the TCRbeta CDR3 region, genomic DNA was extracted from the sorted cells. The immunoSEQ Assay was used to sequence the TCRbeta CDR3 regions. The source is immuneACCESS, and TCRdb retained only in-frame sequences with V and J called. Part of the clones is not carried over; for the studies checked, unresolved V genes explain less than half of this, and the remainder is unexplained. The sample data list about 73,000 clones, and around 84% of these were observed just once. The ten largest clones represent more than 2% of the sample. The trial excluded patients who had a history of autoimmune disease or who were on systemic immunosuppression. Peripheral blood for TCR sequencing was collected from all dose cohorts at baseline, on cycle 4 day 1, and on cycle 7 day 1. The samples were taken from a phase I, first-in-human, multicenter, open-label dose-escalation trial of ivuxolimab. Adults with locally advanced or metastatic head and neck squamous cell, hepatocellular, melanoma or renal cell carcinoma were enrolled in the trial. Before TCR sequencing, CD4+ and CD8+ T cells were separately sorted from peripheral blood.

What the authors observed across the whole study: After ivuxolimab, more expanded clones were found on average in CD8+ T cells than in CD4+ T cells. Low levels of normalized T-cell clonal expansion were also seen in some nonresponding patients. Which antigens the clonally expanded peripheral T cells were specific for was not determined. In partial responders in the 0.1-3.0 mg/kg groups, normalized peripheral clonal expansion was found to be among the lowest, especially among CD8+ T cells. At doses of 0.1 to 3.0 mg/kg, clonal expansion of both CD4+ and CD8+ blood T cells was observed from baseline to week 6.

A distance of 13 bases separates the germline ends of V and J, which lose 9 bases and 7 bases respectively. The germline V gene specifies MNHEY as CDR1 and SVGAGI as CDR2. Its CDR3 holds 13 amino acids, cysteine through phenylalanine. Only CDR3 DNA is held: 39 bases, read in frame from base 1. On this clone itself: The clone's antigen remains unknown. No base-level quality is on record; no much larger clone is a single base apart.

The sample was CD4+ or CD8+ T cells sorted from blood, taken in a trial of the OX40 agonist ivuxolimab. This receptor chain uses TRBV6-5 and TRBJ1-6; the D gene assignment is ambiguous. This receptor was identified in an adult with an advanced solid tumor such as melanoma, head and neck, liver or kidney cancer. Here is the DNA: TGTGCCAGTTTGACGGGGTACAATTCACCCCTCCACTTT. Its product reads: CASLTGYNSPLHF.